Following are 7 T cell receptor beta chains from one sample sequenced in a study of blood T cell repertoires in COVID-19. The protocol was immunoSEQ multiplex PCR, while the TCRdb copy is restricted to in-frame clones and leaves out a portion. The sample records roughly 180,000 clones, more than 70% being singletons. The source material was peripheral blood. The receptors here all came from a woman aged 60-75 years with acute or convalescent COVID-19.

The chain has TRBV5-1 and TRBJ1-1; 11 bases are shared with TRBD1. Germline assignment: CDR1 SGHRS and CDR2 YFSETQ. Germline trimming cut 0 bases from V and 5 bases from J; bases unmatched to any gene: 3. The CDR3 is 15 amino acids. The CDR3 bases are TGCGCCAGCAGCTTGGAGGACAGGGGGCGGACTGAAGCTTTCTTT. Protein product: CASSLEDRGRTEAFF.

The chain employs TRBV14 and TRBJ1-2; a weak D match, TRBD1 (6 bases). Germline V CDR1 and CDR2: SGHDN, FVKESK. The germline V and J ends were trimmed by 8 bases and 11 bases, with 21 bases remaining between them. This CDR3 contains 13 residues. Here the CDR3 DNA reads TGTGCCAGCGCCCCAAGGGGGGGAGCTGAGTACACCTTC. This gives the protein CASAPRGGAEYTF.

The chain recombines TRBV5-8 with TRBJ1-1, with D perhaps TRBD1 (6 bases). CDR3 length: 15 amino acids. V lost 5 bases to trimming and J lost 1 base, with 15 bases between them. Germline lookup yields CDR1 SGHTS and CDR2 YDEGEE. The CDR3 DNA is TGTGCCAGCAGTGCCACAGGGCTCGGGAACACTGAAGCTTTCTTT. Amino acid sequence: CASSATGLGNTEAFF.

The sample holds a few counts of this clone. The chain joins TRBV11-1 to TRBJ2-7; TRBD2 matches at 9 bases. Germline V gene sequence: CDR1 SGHAT, CDR2 FQDESV (reference sequence). V lost 6 bases and J lost 0; bases outside the gene matches: 6. The CDR3 spans 15 residues. The DNA of the CDR3 is TGTGCCAGCAGTCAGACTAGCGGTAGCTCCTACGAGCAGTACTTC. Its translation is CASSQTSGSSYEQYF.

The CDR3 coding sequence is TGTGCCAGCAGTCAAGACAGGCTGAACTATGGCTACACCTTC. This sequence encodes CASSQDRLNYGYTF. J is TRBJ1-2 and V is TRBV11-2, with D possibly matching TRBD1 (6 bases). Germline-derived CDR1 and CDR2 are SGHAT and FQNNGV. V lost 6 bases and J lost 2, with 13 bases in between. The CDR3 is made up of 14 amino acids.

Details on this clone: Other DNA variants within this sample encode the same CDR3. This CDR3 is CASSQGPVNTEAFF. The CDR3 coding sequence is TGCGCCAGCAGCCAAGGTCCGGTGAACACTGAAGCTTTCTTT. The chain uses TRBV4-1 and TRBJ1-1; D gene unclear. V lost 1 base, J lost 0 bases, and 6 bases lay in between. Germline loops: CDR1 MGHRA, CDR2 YSYEKL. This CDR3 is built from 14 residues.

The chain uses TRBV21-1 and TRBJ2-1; TRBD2 reflects the table's D call only, with no check against the DNA. TRBV21-1 is reported as a pseudogene. The CDR3 totals 17 residues. The DNA for the CDR3 is TGTGCCAGCAGCAGGCGGACTAGCGGGAGGGGCTACAATGAGCAGTTCTTC. This codes for CASSRRTSGRGYNEQFF.